These T cell receptor beta chains were read from a single sample in a study of control samples from healthy donors and cancer patients. This table comes from immunoSEQ multiplex PCR, and its TCRdb copy is limited to in-frame clones, with some not included. This table has approximately 44,000 clones, 65% to 80% appearing once. Sequenced input: formalin-fixed, paraffin-embedded tissue. These receptors all stem from a male donor with melanoma. The CDR3 runs from the conserved cysteine through the conserved F or W. Each record gives: V gene, J gene, D gene, CDR3 protein, CDR3 DNA. The D gene is left open where the match is weak.

V gene: TRBV30; J gene: TRBJ1-6; D gene: TRBD1; CDR3 protein: CAWSVAGTANSPLHF; CDR3 DNA: TGTGCCTGGAGTGTAGCCGGGACAGCTAATTCACCCCTCCACTTT
V gene: TRBV6-6; J gene: TRBJ1-6; D gene: TRBD1; CDR3 protein: CASSYDRGPYNSPLHF; CDR3 DNA: TGTGCCAGCAGTTACGACAGGGGTCCCTATAATTCACCCCTCCACTTT
V gene: TRBV7-9; J gene: TRBJ2-2; D gene: .; CDR3 protein: CASSLNSFTGELFF; CDR3 DNA: TGTGCCAGCAGCTTAAACAGCTTCACCGGGGAGCTGTTTTTT
V gene: TRBV3-1/TRBV3-2; J gene: TRBJ1-4; D gene: TRBD1; CDR3 protein: CASSQRQGVEKLFF; CDR3 DNA: TGTGCCAGCAGCCAAAGGCAGGGGGTGGAAAAACTGTTTTTT
V gene: TRBV28; J gene: TRBJ2-7; D gene: TRBD1; CDR3 protein: CASDRGGSVYEQYF; CDR3 DNA: TGTGCCAGCGACAGGGGTGGAAGCGTCTACGAGCAGTACTTC
V gene: TRBV6-2/TRBV6-3; J gene: TRBJ2-5; D gene: .; CDR3 protein: CASIPQGGGQETQYF; CDR3 DNA: TGTGCCAGCATCCCCCAGGGGGGTGGGCAAGAGACCCAGTACTTC
V gene: TRBV9; J gene: TRBJ1-2; D gene: .; CDR3 protein: CASSVDTNYGYTF; CDR3 DNA: TGTGCCAGCAGCGTAGATACAAACTATGGCTACACCTTC
V gene: TRBV18; J gene: TRBJ1-6; D gene: .; CDR3 protein: CASSPSISDTNSPLHF; CDR3 DNA: TGTGCCAGCTCACCTTCAATCAGCGATACTAATTCACCCCTCCACTTT
V gene: TRBV19; J gene: TRBJ1-1; D gene: TRBD1; CDR3 protein: CARRTGTGLLTEAFF; CDR3 DNA: TGTGCCAGGAGAACCGGGACAGGGCTTCTCACTGAAGCTTTCTTT
V gene: TRBV28; J gene: TRBJ2-3; D gene: .; CDR3 protein: CASSFNGMSTDTQYF; CDR3 DNA: TGTGCCAGCAGTTTTAACGGGATGAGCACAGATACGCAGTATTTT
V gene: TRBV6-5; J gene: TRBJ1-5; D gene: .; CDR3 protein: CASRDSLSNQPQHF; CDR3 DNA: TGTGCCAGCAGGGACAGCCTTAGCAATCAGCCCCAGCATTTT